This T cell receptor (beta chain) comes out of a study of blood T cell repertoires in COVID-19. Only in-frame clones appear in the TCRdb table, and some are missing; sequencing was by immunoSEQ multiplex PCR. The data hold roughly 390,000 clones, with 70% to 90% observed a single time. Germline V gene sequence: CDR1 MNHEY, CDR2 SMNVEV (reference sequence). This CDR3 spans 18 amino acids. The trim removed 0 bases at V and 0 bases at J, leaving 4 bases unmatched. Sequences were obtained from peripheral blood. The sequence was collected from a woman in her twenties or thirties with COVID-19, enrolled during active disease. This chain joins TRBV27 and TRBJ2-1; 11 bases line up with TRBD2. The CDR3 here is CASSLSGLAESSYNEQFF. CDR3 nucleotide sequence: TGTGCCAGCAGTTTATCGGGACTAGCGGAAAGCTCCTACAATGAGCAGTTCTTC.